These 4 T cell receptor beta chains originate from one sample sequenced in a study of blood T cell repertoires in COVID-19. Here immunoSEQ multiplex PCR was the method, and the copy in TCRdb shows in-frame clones only, minus some. The sample includes under 130,000 clones, over 75% seen only once; the top ten take roughly 13%. Source material: peripheral blood. These receptors came from a human donor in a cohort sampled during active or convalescent COVID-19.

The genes are TRBV7-3 and TRBJ2-2, with 8 bases lining up with TRBD1. The CDR3 sequence is 17 residues long. Germline V gives CDR1 SGHTA, CDR2 FQGTGA. After removal of 4 bases from V and 1 base from J, the junction contained 8 bases not matched to a gene. CDR3 DNA sequence: TGTGCCAGCAGCTACTTACCCGGGACAGGGAACACCGGGGAGCTGTTTTTT. This encodes CASSYLPGTGNTGELFF.

As concerns this clone: The CDR3 end shows no conserved phenylalanine or tryptophan, and so a read error is likely. Because the CDR3's place on the DNA is in doubt, the DNA is left out and the CDR3 is given as listed by TCRdb. The rearrangement links TRBV9 to TRBJ1-2; the DNA was not used to check the table's D call, TRBD1. Inclusive of both ends, the CDR3 amounts to 11 amino acids. The germline CDR1 and CDR2 sequences are SGDLS and YYNGEE. The chain's CDR3 is CASSVATCDRK.

V and J are TRBV4-1 and TRBJ1-5; tentative D call: TRBD1 (5 bases). The CDR3 is 15 residues long. Germline loops: CDR1 MGHRA, CDR2 YSYEKL. Trimming pared 1 base from V and 2 bases from J, leaving 9 bases between. CDR3 sequence: CASSQASRGNQPQHF. In DNA, the CDR3 is TGCGCCAGCAGCCAAGCAAGCAGGGGCAATCAGCCCCAGCATTTT.

This clone was seen only once. The CDR3 is CASSSGNEQFF. The CDR3, as DNA: TGTGCCAGCAGCTCGGGCAATGAGCAGTTCTTC. The V gene is TRBV7-2, the J gene TRBJ2-1; D remains unclear. CDR3 length: 11 amino acids. Germline values: CDR1 SGHTA, CDR2 FQGNSA. Between the trimmed V and J ends, which lost 4 bases and 6 bases, there was a span of 4 bases.